This TCR beta chain comes out of a study of T cells in Graves' hyperthyroidism and ophthalmopathy. TCR beta CDR3 region amplification was performed from RNA transcripts. A set of HTBI primers served as the primers for a first-round RT-PCR of the TCR CDR3. TCRdb redid the calling of the multiplex PCR reads with MiXCR, one entry per CDR3 protein. The table records about 600,000 distinct CDR3 sequences, 12% to 15% of them present only once. Lactation, pregnancy, other autoimmune disease or uncontrolled infection led to exclusion of patients. Diagnoses rested on clinical symptoms, serum thyroxine and TRAb, thyroid ultrasound and orbital computed tomography. This receptor was identified in a woman between 18 and 29 years old with Graves' ophthalmopathy. Sequencing input: blood.

As DNA, the CDR3 is TGTGCCAGCAGCGCGGAACGAGGGGATAGAGCTTTCTTT. Protein: CASSAERGDRAFF. The gene calls are TRBV9 and TRBJ1-1; weak D call: TRBD1 (5 bases). The CDR3 consists of 13 residues. Germline V gives CDR1 SGDLS, CDR2 YYNGEE. With 3 bases removed from V and 10 bases from J, the gap between germline ends came to 16 bases. The entire variable domain, with the rest obtained from reference TRBV9 and TRBJ1-1, is as follows: DSGVTQTPKHLITATGQRVTLRCSPRSGDLSVYWYQQSLDQGLQFLIQYYNGEERAKGNILERFSAQQFPDLHSELNLSSLELGDSALYFCASSAERGDRAFFGQGTRLTVV.